This T cell receptor (beta chain) was sequenced in a study of T cells in Graves' hyperthyroidism and ophthalmopathy (dated by TCRdb to about 2019). As for the study more broadly: Peripheral blood was sampled at the time of initial diagnosis, prior to any treatment. The study also compared thyroid tissue and blood T-cell repertoires from five or six Graves' hyperthyroidism patients. The 100 discovery patients were divided at random into training and test sets in a 7:3 ratio. According to the paper, TCR Vbeta CDR3 sequencing was carried out on 135 peripheral blood samples, which came from approximately 43 ophthalmopathy, some 73 hyperthyroidism and some 17 progressor patients. After blood sampling, hyperthyroidism patients were treated with methimazole at a starting dose of 30 mg daily, and ophthalmopathy patients were treated with high-dose intravenous methylprednisolone. An independent validation cohort of fewer than 20 hyperthyroidism patients and some 15 patients who later progressed to ophthalmopathy tested prospective prediction of ophthalmopathy. To identify distinguishing TCR V-J signatures, a discovery cohort of around 100 patients was used, comprising 43 with Graves' ophthalmopathy and around 60 with stable Graves' hyperthyroidism.

CDR1 and CDR2, looked up from the germline V gene, are SGHDT and YYEEEE. The CDR3 starts with the cysteine, ends with the phenylalanine, and has 14 residues. Of all the DNA, just the CDR3 is kept, 42 bases in frame from base 1. V loses 4 bases, J loses 9 bases, and the germline ends lie 16 bases apart. What the work shows at the level of the full study, not this receptor alone: No statistical method was used to fix the sample size in advance, and group allocation was not hidden from the investigators. In validation, the model predicted progression to ophthalmopathy with roughly 70% sensitivity and approximately 72% specificity, a median of 6.5 months before onset. Most expanded thyroid clonotypes (frequency above 0.001) were also detected in blood, a finding suggesting that blood repertoires may reflect thyroid immune responses. Ophthalmopathy was separated from stable hyperthyroidism by a 13 V-J signature model, with around 88% sensitivity and approximately 84% specificity obtained in cross-validation and 80%/75% obtained in testing.

Hyperthyroidism patients were aged 18 to 65 years and newly diagnosed, with disease duration of less than 2 months. Exclusion was applied to patients with uncontrolled infections, other autoimmune diseases, pregnancy or lactation. Diagnoses were established on the basis of clinical symptoms, serum thyroxine and TRAb, thyroid ultrasound, and orbital computed tomography. For progressor patients, blood was drawn at the first diagnosis of hyperthyroidism, before any ophthalmopathy symptoms had appeared. PBMCs were separated from approximately 10 ml of fresh peripheral blood using Ficoll-Paque density gradient centrifugation. Progressor patients were defined as those initially diagnosed with Graves' hyperthyroidism in whom ophthalmopathy developed during follow-up. Trizol reagent was used to extract total RNA, and RNA quality was then checked on an Agilent 2100 Bioanalyzer. This clonotype has just a few counts. The antigen it binds to is not known. Per-base qualities were not stored, and no clone one base away is much larger.

The TCR beta CDR3 regions were amplified from RNA transcripts. For the first round of RT-PCR on the TCR CDR3, the HTBI primer set was used together with the Qiagen OneStep RT-PCR kit. The libraries were constructed in a second round of multiplex PCR and then size-selected and purified. Sequencing of the libraries was done on an Illumina HiSeq2000 using paired-end 100 bp reads. Per the original workflow: Raw data were processed with SOAPnuke, discarding reads with adapters, uncalled bases, mean Phred below 15, or no exact constant-primer or identifier match. High-quality paired reads were merged using COPE v1.2.5, and each unique nucleotide sequence was defined as a clonotype. Clonotypes were aligned to IMGT TRBV, TRBD and TRBJ reference segments using MiTCR v1.1. The analysis was restricted to V-J combinations with a frequency above 0.0001, which together covered just over 99% of the repertoires. A TCS score was defined as the ratio of F50 (clonal expansion) to E x V (chaos), with BLOSUM62-based TCRdist applied between CDR3 peptides within each V-J. Welch's t-statistics and random forest reduced 500 to 650 V-J features to 10 to 15, which were used in a naive Bayes classifier (R e1071). The raw public data were reprocessed by TCRdb itself: fastp quality trimming at Q25, MiXCR clonotype calling, in-frame beta chains only. Each entry merges the rows of one CDR3 protein and shows their most common DNA and genes. These V and J calls rely on TCRdb rather than the paper's analysis. The sample table lists under 450,000 distinct CDR3 sequences, about 13% of them with a count of one. The top ten hold around 20% of the sample.

This TCR was sampled from a man aged 25-40 years with Graves' hyperthyroidism that later progressed to Graves' ophthalmopathy. The rearranged segments are TRBV5-6 and TRBJ2-2; TRBD1 is possibly the D segment (6 matching bases). The sample consisted of blood. CDR3 region: CASSLSGTPRELFF. The nucleotide sequence is TGTGCCAGCAGCCTGTCCGGGACACCTCGGGAGCTGTTTTTT.